This T cell receptor (beta chain) was retrieved from a study of early T cells in non-severe SARS-CoV-2 infection. Turning to the study itself: The study sequenced bulk RNA from unsorted whole blood, with chains unpaired.

Individual cDNA molecules were tagged with unique molecular identifiers. TCRdb ran MiXCR on the 5' RACE reads and lists one entry per CDR3 protein. The sample shows approximately 50,000 distinct CDR3 sequences, approximately 13% of them seen only once. Regarding the study as a whole: A preference for anti-spike CD8 responses marked VDJdb matching, which missed private and CD4 specificities.

In its sample, this clonotype was seen many times. Its antigen is not identified. This CDR3 has 14 amino acids. J gave up 4 bases and V 1 base, and 6 bases lay outside the gene matches. CDR1 is GTSNPN, CDR2 SVGIG, per germline (reference sequence). This TCR came from an adult who was a healthcare worker with PCR-confirmed SARS-CoV-2 infection or an uninfected control (not recorded which). Input material: whole blood. The chain carries TRBV30 and TRBJ2-7; TRBD1 aligns across 8 bases. CDR3: CAWSAATGGYEQYF. The CDR3 DNA reads as TGTGCCTGGAGTGCTGCTACAGGGGGGTACGAGCAGTACTTC.